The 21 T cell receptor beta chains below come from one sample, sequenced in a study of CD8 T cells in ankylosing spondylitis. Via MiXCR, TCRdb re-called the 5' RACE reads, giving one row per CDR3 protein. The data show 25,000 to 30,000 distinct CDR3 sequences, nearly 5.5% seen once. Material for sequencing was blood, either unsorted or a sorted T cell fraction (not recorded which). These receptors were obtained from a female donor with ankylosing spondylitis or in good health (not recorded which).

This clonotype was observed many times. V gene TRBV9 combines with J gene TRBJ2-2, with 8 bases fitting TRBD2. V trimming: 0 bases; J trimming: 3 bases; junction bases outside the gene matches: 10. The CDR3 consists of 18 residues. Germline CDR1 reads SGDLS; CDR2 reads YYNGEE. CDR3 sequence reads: CASSVGPGGPIDTGELFF. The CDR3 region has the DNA TGTGCCAGCAGCGTAGGACCGGGGGGGCCTATAGACACCGGGGAGCTGTTTTTT.

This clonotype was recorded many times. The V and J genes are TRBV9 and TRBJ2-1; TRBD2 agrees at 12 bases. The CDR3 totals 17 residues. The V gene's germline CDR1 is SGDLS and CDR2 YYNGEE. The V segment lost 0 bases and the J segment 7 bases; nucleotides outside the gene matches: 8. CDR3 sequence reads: CASSVAGRTSGVNEQFF. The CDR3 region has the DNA TGTGCCAGCAGCGTAGCGGGTAGGACTAGCGGGGTAAATGAGCAGTTCTTC.

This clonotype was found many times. CDR3 in amino acids: CASTLVEGQGYTF. The DNA for the CDR3 is TGTGCCAGCACCTTAGTGGAGGGACAAGGCTACACCTTC. V gene TRBV9 combines with J gene TRBJ1-2, with a tentative D call TRBD1 (6 bases). CDR3 size: 13 residues. From germline, CDR1 is SGDLS and CDR2 YYNGEE. Trimming pared 6 bases from V and 8 bases from J, leaving 17 bases between.

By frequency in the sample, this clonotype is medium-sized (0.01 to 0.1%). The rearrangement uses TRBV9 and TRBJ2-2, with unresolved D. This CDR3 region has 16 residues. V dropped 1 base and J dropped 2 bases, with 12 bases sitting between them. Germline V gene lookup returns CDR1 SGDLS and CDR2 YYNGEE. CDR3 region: CASSVPPIFNTGELFF. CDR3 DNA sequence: TGTGCCAGCAGCGTACCCCCAATATTTAACACCGGGGAGCTGTTTTTT.

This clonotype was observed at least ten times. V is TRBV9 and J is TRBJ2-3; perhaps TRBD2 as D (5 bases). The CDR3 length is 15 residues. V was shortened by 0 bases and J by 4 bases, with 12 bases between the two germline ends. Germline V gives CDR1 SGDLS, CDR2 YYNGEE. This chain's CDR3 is CASSVGASPPDTQYF. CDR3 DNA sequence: TGTGCCAGCAGCGTAGGGGCTAGCCCCCCAGATACGCAGTATTTT.

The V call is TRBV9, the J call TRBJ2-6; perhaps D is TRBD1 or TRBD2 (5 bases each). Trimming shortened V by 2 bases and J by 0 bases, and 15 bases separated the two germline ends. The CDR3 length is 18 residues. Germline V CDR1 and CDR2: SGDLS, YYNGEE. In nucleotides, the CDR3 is TGTGCCAGCAGCGTCATGGGACGGCCGAGCTCTGGGGCCAACGTCCTGACTTTC. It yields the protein CASSVMGRPSSGANVLTF.

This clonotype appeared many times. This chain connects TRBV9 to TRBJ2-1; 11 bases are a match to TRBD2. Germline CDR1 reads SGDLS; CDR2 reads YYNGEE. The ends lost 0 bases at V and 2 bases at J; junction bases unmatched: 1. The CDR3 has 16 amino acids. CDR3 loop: CASSVVGLAAYNEQFF. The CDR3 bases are TGTGCCAGCAGCGTAGTGGGACTAGCGGCCTACAATGAGCAGTTCTTC.

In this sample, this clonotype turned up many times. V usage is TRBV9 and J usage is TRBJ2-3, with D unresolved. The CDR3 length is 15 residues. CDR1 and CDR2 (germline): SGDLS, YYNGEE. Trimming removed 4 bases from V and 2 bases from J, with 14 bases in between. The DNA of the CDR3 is TGTGCCAGCAGCCCTCCGGGCGTAATCACAGATACGCAGTATTTT. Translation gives CASSPPGVITDTQYF.

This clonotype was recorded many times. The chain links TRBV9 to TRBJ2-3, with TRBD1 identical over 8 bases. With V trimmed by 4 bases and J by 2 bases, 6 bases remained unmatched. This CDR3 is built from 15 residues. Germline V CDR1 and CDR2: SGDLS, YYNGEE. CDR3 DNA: TGTGCCAGCAGCCGGGGGACAGGTTTCACAGATACGCAGTATTTT. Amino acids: CASSRGTGFTDTQYF.

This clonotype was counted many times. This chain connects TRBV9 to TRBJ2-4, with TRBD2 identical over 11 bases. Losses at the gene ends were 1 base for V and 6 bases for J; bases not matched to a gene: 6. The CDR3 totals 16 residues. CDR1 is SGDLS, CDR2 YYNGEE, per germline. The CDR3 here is CASSVLAGGPGNIQYF. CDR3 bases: TGTGCCAGCAGCGTATTAGCGGGGGGGCCGGGAAACATTCAGTACTTC.

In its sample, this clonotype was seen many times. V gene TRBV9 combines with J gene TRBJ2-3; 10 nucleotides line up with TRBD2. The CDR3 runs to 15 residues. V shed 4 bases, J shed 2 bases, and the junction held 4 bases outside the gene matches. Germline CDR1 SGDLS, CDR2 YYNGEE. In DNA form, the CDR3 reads TGTGCCAGCAGCCCTAGCGGGGGAGCCACAGATACGCAGTATTTT. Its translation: CASSPSGGATDTQYF.

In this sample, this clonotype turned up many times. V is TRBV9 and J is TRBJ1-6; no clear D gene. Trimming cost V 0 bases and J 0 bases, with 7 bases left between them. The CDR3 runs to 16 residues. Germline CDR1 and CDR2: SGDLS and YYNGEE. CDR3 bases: TGTGCCAGCAGCGTAGACGAGGGCTCCTATAATTCACCCCTCCACTTT. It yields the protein CASSVDEGSYNSPLHF.

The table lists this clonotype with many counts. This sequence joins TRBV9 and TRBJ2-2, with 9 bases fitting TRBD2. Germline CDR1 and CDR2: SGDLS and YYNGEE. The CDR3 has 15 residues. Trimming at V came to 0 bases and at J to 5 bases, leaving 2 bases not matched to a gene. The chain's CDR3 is CASSVGLAETGELFF. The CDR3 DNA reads TGTGCCAGCAGCGTAGGACTAGCGGAAACCGGGGAGCTGTTTTTT.

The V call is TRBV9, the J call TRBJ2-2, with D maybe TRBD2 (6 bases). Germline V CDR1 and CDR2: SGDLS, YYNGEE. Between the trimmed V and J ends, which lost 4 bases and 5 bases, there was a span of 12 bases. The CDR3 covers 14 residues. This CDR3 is CASSYQAGTGELFF. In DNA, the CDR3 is TGTGCCAGCAGCTACCAGGCGGGGACCGGGGAGCTGTTTTTT. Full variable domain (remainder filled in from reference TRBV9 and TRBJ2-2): DSGVTQTPKHLITATGQRVTLRCSPRSGDLSVYWYQQSLDQGLQFLIQYYNGEERAKGNILERFSAQQFPDLHSELNLSSLELGDSALYFCASSYQAGTGELFFGEGSRLTVL.

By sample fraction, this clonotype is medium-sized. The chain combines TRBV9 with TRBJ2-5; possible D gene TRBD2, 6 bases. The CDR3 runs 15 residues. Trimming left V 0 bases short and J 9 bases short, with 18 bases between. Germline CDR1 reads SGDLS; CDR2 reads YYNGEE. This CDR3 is CASSVEPTGAGAQYF. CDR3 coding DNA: TGTGCCAGCAGCGTAGAACCCACGGGAGCTGGGGCCCAGTACTTC. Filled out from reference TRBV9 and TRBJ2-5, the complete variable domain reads DSGVTQTPKHLITATGQRVTLRCSPRSGDLSVYWYQQSLDQGLQFLIQYYNGEERAKGNILERFSAQQFPDLHSELNLSSLELGDSALYFCASSVEPTGAGAQYFGPGTRLLVL.

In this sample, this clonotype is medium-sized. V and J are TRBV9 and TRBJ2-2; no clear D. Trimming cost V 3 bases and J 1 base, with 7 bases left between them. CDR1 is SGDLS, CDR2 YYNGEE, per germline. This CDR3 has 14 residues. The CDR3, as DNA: TGTGCCAGCAGCGCAGAGTGGAACACCGGGGAGCTGTTTTTT. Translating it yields CASSAEWNTGELFF.

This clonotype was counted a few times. This CDR3 is CASSPSEQGLTGELFF. The CDR3 DNA reads as TGTGCCAGCAGCCCTTCCGAACAGGGGCTCACCGGGGAGCTGTTTTTT. V is TRBV9 and J is TRBJ2-2; 7 bases are a match to TRBD1. The V segment lost 4 bases and the J segment 4 bases; nucleotides outside the gene matches: 10. CDR1 is SGDLS and CDR2 is YYNGEE in the germline V gene. This CDR3 is built from 16 residues.

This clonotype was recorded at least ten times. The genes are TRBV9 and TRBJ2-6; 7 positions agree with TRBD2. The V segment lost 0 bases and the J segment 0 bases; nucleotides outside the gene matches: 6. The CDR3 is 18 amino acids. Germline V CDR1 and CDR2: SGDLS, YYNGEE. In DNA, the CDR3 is TGTGCCAGCAGCGTAGAAGGGACTAAAACCTCTGGGGCCAACGTCCTGACTTTC. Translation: CASSVEGTKTSGANVLTF.

The chain's CDR3 is CASSVAGVANQQYF. CDR3 coding DNA: TGTGCCAGCAGCGTCGCCGGGGTCGCTAATCAGCAGTACTTC. The V gene is TRBV9, the J gene TRBJ2-7, with D perhaps matching TRBD2 (5 bases). CDR1 SGDLS and CDR2 YYNGEE come from the germline V gene. This CDR3 region has 14 residues. Between the trimmed V and J ends, which lost 2 bases and 8 bases, there was a span of 17 bases.

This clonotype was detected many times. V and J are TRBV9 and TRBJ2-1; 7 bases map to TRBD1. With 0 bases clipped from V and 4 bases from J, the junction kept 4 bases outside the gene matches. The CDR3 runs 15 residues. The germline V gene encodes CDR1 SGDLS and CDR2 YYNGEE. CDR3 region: CASSVGDSIYNEQFF. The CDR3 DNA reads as TGTGCCAGCAGCGTAGGGGACAGCATTTACAATGAGCAGTTCTTC.

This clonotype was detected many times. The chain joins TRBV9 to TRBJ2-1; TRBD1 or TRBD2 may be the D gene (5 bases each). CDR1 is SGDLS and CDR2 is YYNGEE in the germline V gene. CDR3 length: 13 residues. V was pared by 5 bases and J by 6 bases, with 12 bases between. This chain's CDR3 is CASSAGTFNEQFF. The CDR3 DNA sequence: TGTGCCAGCAGTGCCGGGACCTTCAATGAGCAGTTCTTC.